This T cell receptor (beta chain) was sequenced for a study of chemoradiotherapy in HPV16-positive cancers. The protocol was immunoSEQ multiplex PCR, while the TCRdb copy is restricted to in-frame clones and leaves out a portion. The sample records 35,000 to 45,000 clones, under 80% being singletons. Deletions cut 5 bases from V and 2 bases from J, with 10 bases between. The CDR3 consists of 13 residues. Germline assignment: CDR1 SNHLY and CDR2 FYNNEI. Findings of the study overall: For HPV16-positive patients, expanding HPV-responsive T cells associated with longer recurrence-free survival.

This clone was seen a few times. The antigen is undetermined. This chain uses TRBV2 with TRBJ2-7; D may be TRBD1 (6 bases). The sequence was obtained from a human donor with HPV-associated anogenital cancer. The sequenced sample was blood, obtained from a patient who underwent chemoradiotherapy. Here the CDR3 reads CASSIDRTYEQYF. The CDR3, as DNA: TGTGCCAGCAGTATAGACAGGACCTACGAGCAGTACTTC.